The 21 T cell receptor beta chains given below trace back to one sample, sequenced in a study of T cell clonality in common variable immunodeficiency. Measured with immunoSEQ multiplex PCR; TCRdb has only the in-frame clones, and not every one. The sample is made up of about 40,000 clones, none counted only once. The sample consisted of peripheral blood mononuclear cells. All receptors derive from a person aged 18-70 years in good health.

There are many counts of this clone. The read ends 3 residues shy of where the CDR3 ends; the end is completed using the germline J gene. This chain uses TRBV5-1 with TRBJ2-3; 8 nucleotides align to TRBD2. V was pared by 5 bases and J by 0 bases, with 8 bases of the junction left unmatched. The CDR3 sequence is 16 residues long. CDR1 SGHRS and CDR2 YFSETQ come from the germline V gene. The sequenced part of the CDR3 DNA is TGCGCCAGCAGACCAATAGCGGGACTGAGCACAGATACG. It translates to CASRPIAGLSTDT. In full, the CDR3 is CASRPIAGLSTDTQYF.

In this sample, this clone turned up many times. The CDR3 end lies 3 residues beyond the end of the read and is filled in from the germline J gene. V is TRBV18 and J is TRBJ1-4; no definite D call. The CDR3 runs to 16 residues. The V and J ends lost 6 bases and 0 bases respectively, with 14 bases between them. Germline V lookup: CDR1 KGHSH, CDR2 LQKENI. CDR3 bases read: TGTGCCAGCTCTCGGGGATCTTCGGCAACTAATGAAAAA. It translates to CASSRGSSATNEK. The whole CDR3 sequence is CASSRGSSATNEKLFF.

This clone was observed many times. The read finishes 3 residues shy of the CDR3 end, and the germline J gene is used to complete it. The chain is built from TRBV5-1 and TRBJ1-1, with D perhaps matching TRBD1 (6 bases). Per germline, CDR1 SGHRS and CDR2 YFSETQ. V lost 0 bases and J lost 1, with 19 bases in between. CDR3 size: 18 residues. Incomplete CDR3 DNA: TGCGCCAGCAGCTTGGGATTTAGGGGGAGGACGGGGAACACTGAA. Translating gives CASSLGFRGRTGNTE. The whole CDR3 region reads CASSLGFRGRTGNTEAFF.

This clone was observed a few times. The CDR3 bases that were read are TGTGCCAGCAGCCAGCGGGAGGGCGGGTACGAG. This encodes CASSQREGGYE. The whole CDR3 sequence reads CASSQREGGYEQYF. This chain uses TRBV4-2 with TRBJ2-7; 9 bases fit TRBD2. The CDR3 end falls 3 residues outside the read, so it is completed with the germline J gene. CDR3 length: 14 residues. CDR1 is LGHNA, CDR2 YNFKEQ, per germline. With V trimmed by 3 bases and J by 4 bases, 4 bases remained unmatched.

This clone was detected ten times or more. The read ends 3 residues before the CDR3 terminus; that terminus is restored from the germline J gene. The chain uses TRBV5-1 and TRBJ2-7; 9 nucleotides agree with TRBD1. Germline V gene sequence: CDR1 SGHRS, CDR2 YFSETQ. CDR3 size: 15 residues. The V segment lost 3 bases and the J segment 3 bases; nucleotides outside the gene matches: 7. CDR3 DNA, as far as it was read: TGCGCCAGCAGCTCCTTAGACAGGGGGATCTACGAG. Translation: CASSSLDRGIYE. The full CDR3 protein reads CASSSLDRGIYEQYF.

This clone was seen ten or more times. The DNA read from the CDR3 is TGCAGTGCTAGAGAGGTTGGTTGGCGGGAGCGAAACATT. This codes for CSAREVGWRERNI. The CDR3 as a whole reads CSAREVGWRERNIQYF. The chain uses TRBV20-1 and TRBJ2-4, with 7 bases identical to TRBD2. The sequenced fragment ends 3 residues before the CDR3 boundary, so the rest is inferred from the germline J gene. This CDR3 has 16 residues. V shed 0 bases and J 6 bases; nucleotides not matched to a gene: 11. Germline V gene lookup returns CDR1 DFQATT and CDR2 SNEGSKA (reference sequence).

This clone appeared many times. The CDR3 sequence: CSAPLYEQYF. The sequenced CDR3 bases are TGCAGTGCCCCTCTTTACGAG. This sequence joins TRBV20-1 and TRBJ2-7; D uncertain. The sequence runs out 3 residues before the end of the CDR3; the remainder is reconstructed from the germline J gene. The CDR3 is 10 residues long. Germline CDR1 and CDR2: DFQATT and SNEGSKA (reference sequence). Deletions cut 6 bases from V and 4 bases from J, with 7 bases between.

This clone was recorded many times. With the read ending 3 residues before the CDR3 end, the germline J gene is used to fill in that end. The chain links TRBV5-1 to TRBJ1-2, with D hard to call. Germline V CDR1 and CDR2: SGHRS, YFSETQ. V gave up 0 bases and J gave up 3 bases, with 12 bases separating them. The CDR3 extends over 15 amino acids. The chain's CDR3 is CASSLGQDKDYGYTF. The CDR3 DNA, read in part, is TGCGCCAGCAGCTTGGGCCAGGATAAAGACTATGGC. Filled out from reference TRBV5-1 and TRBJ1-2, the complete variable domain reads KAGVTQTPRYLIKTRGQQVTLSCSPISGHRSVSWYQQTPGQGLQFLFEYFSETQRNKGNFPGRFSGRQFSNSRSEMNVSTLELGDSALYLCASSLGQDKDYGYTFGSGTRLTVV.

This clone was observed at least ten times. CDR3 region: CASSPLFDTGNNEQFF. CDR3 DNA (partial): TGTGCCAGTAGTCCCCTGTTTGACACAGGGAACAATGAG. V and J are TRBV19 and TRBJ2-1; tentatively, D is TRBD1 (6 bases). The read comes to an end 3 residues before the CDR3 does, leaving the germline J gene to fill in the end. The V end lost 5 bases, the J end lost 5 bases, and 19 bases lay between the germline ends. Per germline, CDR1 LNHDA and CDR2 SQIVND (reference sequence). The CDR3 runs to 16 residues.

This clone was observed many times. The CDR3 extends 3 residues past the end of the read, so its final part is completed from the germline J gene. The rearrangement links TRBV20-1 to TRBJ2-3; D remains unclear. This CDR3 has 15 residues. Germline assignment: CDR1 DFQATT and CDR2 SNEGSKA (reference sequence). Deletions cut 1 base from V and 0 bases from J, with 11 bases between. CDR3 bases read: TGCAGTGCTAGAGTTATTAAATTTAGCACAGATACG. This gives the protein CSARVIKFSTDT. The entire CDR3 reads CSARVIKFSTDTQYF.

A word on this clone: This could be a read error, since a much larger clone is one nucleotide away. The CDR3 is cut off 3 residues early in the read; its end comes from the germline J gene. The chain recombines TRBV18 with TRBJ2-3; D remains ambiguous. The CDR3 consists of 15 residues. Per the germline V gene, CDR1 is KGHSH and CDR2 is LQKENI. The CDR3 DNA, read in part, is TGTGCCAGCTCACCCGCTTATAGTAACCAAGAGACG. Translated: CASSPAYSNQET. In full, the CDR3 is CASSPAYSNQETQYF.

This clone was recorded many times. The CDR3 end lies 3 residues beyond the end of the read and is filled in from the germline J gene. The chain uses TRBV20-1 and TRBJ2-5; D is undetermined. Germline assignment: CDR1 DFQATT and CDR2 SNEGSKA (reference sequence). The CDR3 is 12 amino acids. The CDR3 region is CSYQTHQETQYF. The CDR3 DNA, read in part, is TGCAGCTATCAGACTCATCAGGAGACC.

Concerning this clone: The CDR3 extends 3 residues past the end of the read, so its final part is completed from the germline J gene. V and J are TRBV10-2 and TRBJ2-1; TRBD2 matches 7 bases. CDR1 is WSHSY, CDR2 SAAADI, per germline. The CDR3 loop spans 14 amino acids. J was trimmed by 9 bases and V by 5 bases; bases with no gene match: 10. CDR3 in amino acids: CASSLGGESGEQFF. The CDR3 bases that were read are TGCGCCAGCAGTCTTGGGGGGGAGAGTGGTGAG.

This clone was counted many times. From the germline J gene comes the end of the CDR3, since the read stops 3 residues before it. The chain has TRBV20-1 and TRBJ2-1; D gene uncertain. Trimming cost V 1 base and J 3 bases, with 10 bases left between them. CDR1 DFQATT and CDR2 SNEGSKA come from the germline V gene (reference sequence). CDR3 length: 14 amino acids. The part of the CDR3 DNA that was read is TGCAGTGCTAGAGTCGTGAACAACTACAATGAG. Protein product: CSARVVNNYNE. The whole CDR3 protein is CSARVVNNYNEQFF.

There are many counts of this clone. Coverage ceases 3 residues before the CDR3 finishes, and the germline J gene fills in the end. The rearrangement joins TRBV7-2 to TRBJ2-5; the match to TRBD1 covers 12 bases. The V segment lost 11 bases and the J segment 3 bases; nucleotides outside the gene matches: 4. The CDR3 length is 13 residues. The germline CDR1 and CDR2 sequences are SGHTA and FQGNSA. CDR3 DNA (partial): TGTGCCGGGGGGACAGGGGGCAAAGAGACC. Translation: CAGGTGGKET. The whole CDR3 sequence reads CAGGTGGKETQYF.

This clone was found many times. The CDR3 loop reads CSAFSGQISNQPQHF. The part of the CDR3 DNA that was read is TGCAGTGCCTTTTCGGGACAGATTAGCAATCAGCCC. V gene TRBV20-1 combines with J gene TRBJ1-5; 7 bases agree with TRBD1. The read ends 3 residues early relative to the CDR3; the germline J gene fills the gap. This CDR3 spans 15 amino acids. Germline V gene sequence: CDR1 DFQATT, CDR2 SNEGSKA (reference sequence). The J segment lost 0 bases and the V segment lost 6 bases, leaving 8 bases of the junction unmatched.

This clone was seen many times. The read stops 3 residues short of the end of the CDR3; the missing end is completed from the germline J gene. The rearrangement uses TRBV20-1 and TRBJ1-5, with D perhaps matching TRBD1 (6 bases). The length of the CDR3 is 14 residues. V shed 1 base and J shed 6 bases, with 13 bases lying between them. Germline CDR1 reads DFQATT; CDR2 reads SNEGSKA (reference sequence). The CDR3 loop reads CSARARGFAQPQHF. The covered CDR3 bases are TGCAGTGCTAGAGCCAGGGGCTTTGCTCAGCCC.

This clone was counted ten times or more. From the germline J gene comes the end of the CDR3, since the read stops 3 residues before it. The rearrangement uses TRBV6-1 and TRBJ2-5; 11 bases are a match to TRBD2. The CDR3 spans 15 residues. V lost 4 bases and J lost 3; bases outside the gene matches: 4. Germline V gene lookup returns CDR1 MNHNS and CDR2 SASEGT. This chain's CDR3 is CASSGSGRAKETQYF. Partial CDR3 DNA: TGTGCCAGCAGTGGTAGCGGGAGGGCCAAAGAGACC.

This clone was detected many times. The CDR3 end falls 3 residues outside the read, so it is completed with the germline J gene. The gene calls are TRBV20-1 and TRBJ1-4, with 9 bases fitting TRBD1. Germline assignment: CDR1 DFQATT and CDR2 SNEGSKA (reference sequence). V lost 6 bases to trimming and J lost 8 bases; unmatched junction nucleotides: 16. This CDR3 spans 16 amino acids. The CDR3 loop reads CSAAGVPGQGREKLFF. The sequenced CDR3 bases are TGCAGTGCCGCCGGCGTACCGGGACAGGGCCGGGAAAAA.

This clone was found many times. One junction end disagrees with the germline gene, perhaps due to a read error. The read is 3 residues too short to cover the CDR3 end, so that end is filled in from the germline J gene. This chain uses TRBV4-2 with TRBJ2-6, with TRBD1 matching 11 bases. From germline, CDR1 is LGHNA and CDR2 YNFKEQ. The CDR3 is made up of 18 amino acids. The CDR3: CASSQAGTGGSGANVLTF. CDR3 bases read: TGCGCCAGCAGCCAAGCTGGGACAGGGGGTTCTGGGGCCAACGTC.

This clone was seen only a few times. The CDR3 end falls 3 residues outside the read, so it is completed with the germline J gene. The V and J genes are TRBV5-1 and TRBJ2-5; the match to TRBD1 covers 8 bases. J lost 1 base, V lost 0 bases, and 5 bases had no gene match. Germline values: CDR1 SGHRS, CDR2 YFSETQ. CDR3 length equals 16 residues. The CDR3 reads CASSLDVRGLQETQYF. Incomplete CDR3 DNA: TGCGCCAGCAGCTTGGATGTCAGGGGGCTCCAAGAGACC.